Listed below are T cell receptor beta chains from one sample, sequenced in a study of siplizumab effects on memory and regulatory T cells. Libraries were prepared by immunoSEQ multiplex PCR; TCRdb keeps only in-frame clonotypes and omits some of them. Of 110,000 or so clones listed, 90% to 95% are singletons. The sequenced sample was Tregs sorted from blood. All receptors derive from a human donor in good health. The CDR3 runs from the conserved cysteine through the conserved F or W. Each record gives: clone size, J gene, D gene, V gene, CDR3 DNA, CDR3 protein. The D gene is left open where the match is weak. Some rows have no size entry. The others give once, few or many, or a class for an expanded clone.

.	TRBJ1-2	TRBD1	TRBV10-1	TGCGCCAGCAGTGCCGGGACAGCCTATGGCTACACCTTC	CASSAGTAYGYTF
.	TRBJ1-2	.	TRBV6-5	TGTGCCAGCAGTTACTCGGCAGGGCTGAGGAATGGCTACACCTTC	CASSYSAGLRNGYTF
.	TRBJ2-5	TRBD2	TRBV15	TGTGCCACCAGCCCTCAGGCGAGACTAGCGGGTGCTCAAGAGACCCAGTACTTC	CATSPQARLAGAQETQYF
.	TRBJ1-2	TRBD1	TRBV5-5	TGTGCCAGCAGCAGTGGGACAGGGGGATTCTATGGCTACACCTTC	CASSSGTGGFYGYTF
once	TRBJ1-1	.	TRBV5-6	TGTGCCAGCAGCCTGATAATGACTAGTCGAGCTTTCTTT	CASSLIMTSRAFF
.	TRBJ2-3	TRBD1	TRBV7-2	TGTGCCAGCAGCTTAGACAGGGGGATAGATACGCAGTATTTT	CASSLDRGIDTQYF
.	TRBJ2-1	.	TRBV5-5	TGTGCCAGCAGCTTATACCAGGGGTTTTACAATGAGCAGTTCTTC	CASSLYQGFYNEQFF
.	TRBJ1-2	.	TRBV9	TGTGCCAGCAGCGTAGAACAGATACACTATGGCTACACCTTC	CASSVEQIHYGYTF
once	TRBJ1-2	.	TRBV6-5	TGTGCCAGCAGGATGGGACTTTTCTGGGACTATGGCTACACCTTC	CASRMGLFWDYGYTF
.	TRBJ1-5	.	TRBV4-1	TGCGCCAGCAGCCAAGAAGGGGGCAATCAGCCCCAGCATTTT	CASSQEGGNQPQHF
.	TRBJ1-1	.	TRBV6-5	TGTGCCAGCAGGAATCGAGGAGCCGAAGCTTTCTTT	CASRNRGAEAFF
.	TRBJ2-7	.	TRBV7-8	TGTGCCAGCAGCTTAGCGGGGGGTACCTACGAGCAGTACTTC	CASSLAGGTYEQYF
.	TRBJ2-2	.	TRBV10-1	TGCGCCAGCAGTGAGTTCAGGGGGAACACCGGGGAGCTGTTTTTT	CASSEFRGNTGELFF
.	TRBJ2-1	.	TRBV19	TGTGCCAGTAGTATAGGGGAAGGGACCTACAATGAGCAGTTCTTC	CASSIGEGTYNEQFF
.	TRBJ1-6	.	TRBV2	TGTGCCAGCAGGACCCCTCTACCAGGGAACGTAAATTCACCCCTCCACTTT	CASRTPLPGNVNSPLHF
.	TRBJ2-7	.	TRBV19	TGTGCCAGTAGTCGGTCAGGAGGGTCCTACGAGCAGTACTTC	CASSRSGGSYEQYF
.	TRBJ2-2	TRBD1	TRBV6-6	TGTGCCAGCAGTGCCCCAGGGGGAGGGGAGCTGTTTTTT	CASSAPGGGELFF
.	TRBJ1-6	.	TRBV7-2	TGTGCCAGCAGCTTAAACTCACCCCTCCACTTT	CASSLNSPLHF
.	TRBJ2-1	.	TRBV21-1	TGTGCCAGCAGCAAAGGGTCTAGGCTAGCGGGACGGTATGAGCAGTTCTTC	CASSKGSRLAGRYEQFF
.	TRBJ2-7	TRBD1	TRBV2	TGTGCCAGCAGTGAGGACAGGGACTACGAGCAGTACTTC	CASSEDRDYEQYF
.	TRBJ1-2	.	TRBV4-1	TGCGCCAGCAGCCAAGCCGGAGCCGAGAACTATGGCTACACCTTC	CASSQAGAENYGYTF
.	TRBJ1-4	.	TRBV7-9	TGTGCCAGCAGCTTAGTTGGAAGAGTGGGGGAAAAACTGTTTTTT	CASSLVGRVGEKLFF
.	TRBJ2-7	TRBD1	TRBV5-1	TGCGCCAGCAGCTTGGTGGGACAGGGGGTGAGGGAGCAGTACTTC	CASSLVGQGVREQYF
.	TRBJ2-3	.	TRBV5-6	TGTGCCAGCAGCCCCAGACAGGTCGGTCGGTCGGATACGCAGTATTTT	CASSPRQVGRSDTQYF
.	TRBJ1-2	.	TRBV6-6	TGTGCCAGCTCCGAACTGACAGGCTACACCTTC	CASSELTGYTF
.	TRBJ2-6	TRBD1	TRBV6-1	TGTGCCAGCAGTGAACAAGGACAGGGGGCCTCTGGGGCCAACGTCCTGACTTTC	CASSEQGQGASGANVLTF
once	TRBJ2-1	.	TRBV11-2	TGTGCCAGCAGCCAAAGAAGGGGTTCGCGGGTTACCCGAAGGGGAGAGCAGTTCTTC	CASSQRRGSRVTRRGEQFF
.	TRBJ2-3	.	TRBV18	TGTGCCAGCTCACCCTCAAGAGATACGCAGTATTTT	CASSPSRDTQYF
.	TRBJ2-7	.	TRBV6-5	TGTGCCAGCAGTGGTTGGGGCAACGAGCAGTACTTC	CASSGWGNEQYF
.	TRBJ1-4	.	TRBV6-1	TGTGCCAGCAGTAGGATGGATGAAAAACTGTTTTTT	CASSRMDEKLFF
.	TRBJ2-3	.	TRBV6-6	TGTGCCAGCAGTTCCCCCCACTCGGGTCGCACAGATACGCAGTATTTT	CASSSPHSGRTDTQYF
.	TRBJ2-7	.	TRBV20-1	TGCAGTGTTAGGGAGGTGGGCGAGCAGTACTTC	CSVREVGEQYF
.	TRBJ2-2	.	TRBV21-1	TGTGCCAGCAGCAACGCTATGACCGGGGAGCTGTTTTTT	CASSNAMTGELFF
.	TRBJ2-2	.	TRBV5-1	TGCGCCAGCAGACTCGGTAGGGAGCTGTTTTTT	CASRLGRELFF
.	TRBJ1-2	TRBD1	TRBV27	TGTGCCAGCAGTGGGGACAGGGGCCGGGGCTACACCTTC	CASSGDRGRGYTF
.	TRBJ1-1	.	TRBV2	TGTGCCAGCACCCCTATGACAGCGATGAACACTGAAGCTTTCTTT	CASTPMTAMNTEAFF
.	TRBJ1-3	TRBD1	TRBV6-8	TGTGCCAGCAGTTCCGGGCACCCGACAGGGGTCCTCTCTGGAAACACCATATATTTT	CASSSGHPTGVLSGNTIYF
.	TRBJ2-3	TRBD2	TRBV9	TGTGCCAGCAGCCTAGCGGGGGGCTCCACAGATACGCAGTATTTT	CASSLAGGSTDTQYF
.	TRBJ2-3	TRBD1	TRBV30	TGTGCCTGGAGTGAGGGACAGGGCTTCACAGATACGCAGTATTTT	CAWSEGQGFTDTQYF
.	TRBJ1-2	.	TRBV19	TGTGCCAGTAGCCTTTCCGTCTGGAATGGCTACACCTTC	CASSLSVWNGYTF
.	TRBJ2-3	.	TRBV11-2	TGTGCCAGCAGCTTAGCTTGGCCGCCGCAGTATTTT	CASSLAWPPQYF
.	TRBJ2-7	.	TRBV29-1	TGCAGCGCGACCGGGGTGGCATACGAGCAGTACTTC	CSATGVAYEQYF
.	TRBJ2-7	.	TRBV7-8	TGTGCCAGCAGACCGGGACCCTACTACTCCTACGAGCAGTACTTC	CASRPGPYYSYEQYF
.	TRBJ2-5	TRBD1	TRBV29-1	TGCAGTCATGACAGGGGGCTGGAGACCCAGTACTTC	CSHDRGLETQYF
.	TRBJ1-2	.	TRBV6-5	TGTGCCAGCAGTTACGGAGGGACATCAGGCTACACCTTC	CASSYGGTSGYTF
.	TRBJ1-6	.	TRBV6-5	TGTGCCAGCAGTTACTCGTGGAGGGCGGAATCACCCCTCCACTTT	CASSYSWRAESPLHF
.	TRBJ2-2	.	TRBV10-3	TGTGCCATCAGTGAGAGGGCAGGGGTGTCCGGGGAGCTGTTTTTT	CAISERAGVSGELFF
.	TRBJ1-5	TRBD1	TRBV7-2	TGTGCCAGCACCCTTGGGACAGCAGGCAATCAGCCCCAGCATTTT	CASTLGTAGNQPQHF
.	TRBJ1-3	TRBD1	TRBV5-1	TGCGCCAGCAGCGGGACAGGGGGCCACACCATATATTTT	CASSGTGGHTIYF
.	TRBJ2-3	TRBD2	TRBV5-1	TGCGCCAGCAGCTTGGCCCCGGGACTAGCGGGGGTGGATACGCAGTATTTT	CASSLAPGLAGVDTQYF
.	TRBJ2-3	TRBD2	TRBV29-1	TGCAGCGTTGAAGATTCGGGACTAGCGGTAGATACGCAGTATTTT	CSVEDSGLAVDTQYF